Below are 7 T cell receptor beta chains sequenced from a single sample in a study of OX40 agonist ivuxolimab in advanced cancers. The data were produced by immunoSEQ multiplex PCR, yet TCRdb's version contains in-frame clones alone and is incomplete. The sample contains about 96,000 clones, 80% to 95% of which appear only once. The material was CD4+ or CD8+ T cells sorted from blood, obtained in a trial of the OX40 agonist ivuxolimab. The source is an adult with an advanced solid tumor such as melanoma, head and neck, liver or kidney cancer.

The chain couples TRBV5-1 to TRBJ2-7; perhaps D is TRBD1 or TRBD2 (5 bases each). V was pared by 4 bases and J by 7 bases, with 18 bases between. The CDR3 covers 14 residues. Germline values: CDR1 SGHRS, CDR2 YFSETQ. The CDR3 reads CASSPGTVSDEQYF. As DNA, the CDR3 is TGCGCCAGCAGCCCGGGGACGGTCTCGGATGAGCAGTACTTC.

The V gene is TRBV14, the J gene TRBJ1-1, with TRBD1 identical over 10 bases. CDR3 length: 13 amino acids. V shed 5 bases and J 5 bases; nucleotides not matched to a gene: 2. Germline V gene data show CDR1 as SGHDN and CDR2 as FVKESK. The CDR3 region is CASSRTGGTEAFF. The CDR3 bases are TGTGCCAGCAGCAGGACAGGGGGGACTGAAGCTTTCTTT.

The CDR3 loop is CASSLRVSTDTQYF. The CDR3 nucleotides read TGCGCCAGCAGCTTACGCGTAAGCACAGATACGCAGTATTTT. This chain connects TRBV5-1 to TRBJ2-3; D ambiguous. Germline CDR1 and CDR2: SGHRS and YFSETQ. This CDR3 has 14 residues. Trimming cost V 2 bases and J 0 bases, with 7 bases left between them.

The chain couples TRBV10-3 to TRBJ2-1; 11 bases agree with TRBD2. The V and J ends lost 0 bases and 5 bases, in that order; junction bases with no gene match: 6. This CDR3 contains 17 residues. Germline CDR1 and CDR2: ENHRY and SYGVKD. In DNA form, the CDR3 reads TGTGCCATCAGTGAGTCCTCCGGGACTAGCGGCAACAATGAGCAGTTCTTC. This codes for CAISESSGTSGNNEQFF.

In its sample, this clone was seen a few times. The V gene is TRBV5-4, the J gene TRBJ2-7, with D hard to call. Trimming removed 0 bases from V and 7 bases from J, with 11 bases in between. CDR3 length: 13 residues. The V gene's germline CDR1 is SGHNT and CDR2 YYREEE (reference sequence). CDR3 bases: TGTGCCAGCAGCTTGGATGGGATAGGGGAGCAGTACTTC. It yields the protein CASSLDGIGEQYF.

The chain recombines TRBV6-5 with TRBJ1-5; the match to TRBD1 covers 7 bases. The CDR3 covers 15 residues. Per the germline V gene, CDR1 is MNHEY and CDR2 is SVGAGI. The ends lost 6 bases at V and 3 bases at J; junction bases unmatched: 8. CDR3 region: CASREYRGLNQPQHF. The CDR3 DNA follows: TGTGCCAGCAGAGAGTACAGGGGACTCAATCAGCCCCAGCATTTT.

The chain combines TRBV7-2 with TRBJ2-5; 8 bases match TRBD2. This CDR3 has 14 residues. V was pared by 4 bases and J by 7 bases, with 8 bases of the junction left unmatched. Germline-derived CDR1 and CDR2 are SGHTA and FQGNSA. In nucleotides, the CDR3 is TGTGCCAGCAGCTCAGTAGCGGCGGGGGGGACCCAGTACTTC. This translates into CASSSVAAGGTQYF.